A single sample is the source of the 3 T cell receptor beta chains below, sequenced in a study of T cells in localized non-small cell lung cancer. Assay used: immunoSEQ multiplex PCR; TCRdb lists only in-frame clones, some missing. The sample has tens of thousands of clones, around 80% seen once. The sample in question was PBMCs, obtained before any cancer treatment. These receptors were collected from a woman aged 40-69 years with stage II lung adenocarcinoma.

V usage is TRBV11-3 and J usage is TRBJ2-5, with TRBD2 identical over 12 bases. The germline V gene encodes CDR1 SGHNT and CDR2 YENEEA. Germline trimming cut 1 base from V and 1 base from J; bases unmatched to any gene: 7. The length of the CDR3 is 18 residues. The CDR3 is CASSLGASGGAVQETQYF. DNA for the CDR3: TGTGCCAGCAGCTTAGGGGCTAGCGGGGGGGCCGTCCAAGAGACCCAGTACTTC.

The V gene is TRBV5-4, the J gene TRBJ1-5; no reliable D call. Germline CDR1 SGHNT, CDR2 YYREEE (reference sequence). The CDR3 runs 13 residues. Trimming stripped 0 bases from V and 8 bases from J, with 9 bases between. The CDR3 coding sequence is TGTGCCAGCAGCTTGGACCCCGTTAAGCCCCAGCATTTT. Its translation is CASSLDPVKPQHF. Based on the CDR3 plus reference TRBV5-4 and TRBJ1-5, the full variable domain is ETGVTQSPTHLIKTRGQQVTLRCSSQSGHNTVSWYQQALGQGPQFIFQYYREEENGRGNFPPRFSGLQFPNYSSELNVNALELDDSALYLCASSLDPVKPQHFGDGTRLSIL.

The gene calls are TRBV30 and TRBJ2-5; TRBD1 aligns across 7 bases. The last part of the DNA fits TRBJ2-7 better; the J call may be wrong. The CDR3 contains 14 residues. The germline V gene encodes CDR1 GTSNPN and CDR2 SVGIG (reference sequence). CDR3 DNA: TGTGCCTGGGCGAGACAGGGCTCCTCCTACGAGCAGTACTTC. Its protein product is CAWARQGSSYEQYF.